One sample yielded the 10 T cell receptor beta chains listed below, sequenced in a study of T cell changes during pregnancy in multiple sclerosis. Using immunoSEQ multiplex PCR, the repertoire was profiled, and TCRdb retains in-frame clones only, with some absent. The table lists about 36,000 clones, approximately 89% of them singletons. The specimen was CD8+ T cells from peripheral blood mononuclear cells, collected in the third trimester of pregnancy. Receptor source: a female donor with multiple sclerosis, enrolled in a pregnancy study.

This rearrangement joins TRBV30 to TRBJ2-1; 8 nucleotides match TRBD2. This CDR3 has 14 residues. Per germline, CDR1 GTSNPN and CDR2 SVGIG (reference sequence). With 7 bases clipped from V and 0 bases from J, the junction kept 5 bases outside the gene matches. Here the CDR3 reads CAYLAGFSYNEQFF. Written as DNA, the CDR3 is TGTGCCTACCTAGCGGGCTTCTCCTACAATGAGCAGTTCTTC. The complete variable domain, with remaining parts taken from reference TRBV30 and TRBJ2-1, reads SQTIHQWPATLVQPVGSPLSLECTVEGTSNPNLYWYRQAAGRGLQLLFYSVGIGQISSEVPQNLSASRPQDRQFILSSKKLLLSDSGFYLCAYLAGFSYNEQFFGPGTRLTVL.

The chain uses TRBV29-1 and TRBJ1-1, with 7 bases aligning to TRBD1. Germline loops: CDR1 SQVTM, CDR2 ANQGSEA. The CDR3 has 12 residues. J was trimmed by 6 bases and V by 4 bases; bases with no gene match: 5. CDR3 DNA: TGCAGCGTTGGGGGACAGAGGGCTGAAGCTTTCTTT. This codes for CSVGGQRAEAFF.

The V call is TRBV10-2, the J call TRBJ2-3; no clear D. V lost 2 bases to trimming and J lost 4 bases, with 10 bases between them. The germline V gene has CDR1 WSHSY and CDR2 SAAADI. The CDR3 sequence is 14 residues long. The CDR3 nucleotides read TGCGCCAGCAGTGAGATGGCAGGCGCAGATACGCAGTATTTT. This encodes CASSEMAGADTQYF.

This chain connects TRBV7-9 to TRBJ1-1; 9 bases are a match to TRBD1. There are 14 residues in the CDR3. J gave up 6 bases and V 5 bases, and 7 bases lay outside the gene matches. The germline CDR1 and CDR2 sequences are SEHNR and FQNEAQ (reference sequence). The CDR3: CASSPSTGGAEAFF. In DNA form, the CDR3 reads TGTGCCAGCAGCCCCTCCACAGGGGGCGCTGAAGCTTTCTTT. Drawing the rest from reference TRBV7-9 and TRBJ1-1, the complete variable domain is DTGVSQNPRHKITKRGQNVTFRCDPISEHNRLYWYRQTLGQGPEFLTYFQNEAQLEKSRLLSDRFSAERPKGSFSTLEIQRTEQGDSAMYLCASSPSTGGAEAFFGQGTRLTVV.

V gene TRBV19 combines with J gene TRBJ1-4; no clear D gene. The CDR3 runs to 14 residues. Looked up from germline, CDR1 is LNHDA and CDR2 is SQIVND (reference sequence). The V and J ends lost 4 bases and 7 bases respectively, with 13 bases between them. CDR3 loop: CASSTTPPGEKLFF. The CDR3 region has the DNA TGTGCCAGTAGTACAACACCGCCGGGTGAAAAACTGTTTTTT.

The rearrangement joins TRBV19 to TRBJ1-1; 7 nucleotides line up with TRBD1. CDR3 length: 18 residues. The V gene's germline CDR1 is LNHDA and CDR2 SQIVND (reference sequence). The J segment lost 1 base and the V segment lost 2 bases, leaving 13 bases of the junction unmatched. The CDR3: CASSISPWTGSSNTEAFF. The CDR3 DNA follows: TGTGCCAGTAGTATATCCCCCTGGACAGGCAGCTCGAACACTGAAGCTTTCTTT.

The rearrangement uses TRBV27 and TRBJ2-1, with a tentative D call TRBD2 (5 bases). CDR3 length: 15 amino acids. Trimming pared 2 bases from V and 2 bases from J, leaving 10 bases between. Germline values: CDR1 MNHEY, CDR2 SMNVEV (reference sequence). The CDR3 loop reads CASSLSGSTYNEQFF. The CDR3 region has the DNA TGTGCCAGCAGTTTAAGTGGGAGCACCTACAATGAGCAGTTCTTC.

The CDR3 spells CAISEEPGVGELFF. As DNA, the CDR3 is TGTGCCATCAGTGAAGAGCCAGGGGTCGGGGAGCTGTTTTTT. V is TRBV10-3 and J is TRBJ2-2; a weak D match, TRBD1 (6 bases). The CDR3 loop spans 14 amino acids. The V and J ends lost 3 bases and 7 bases respectively, with 12 bases between them. Per germline, CDR1 ENHRY and CDR2 SYGVKD.

The CDR3 region has the DNA TGTGCCAGCTGTTGTGAGCGGCAAGAGACCCAGTACTTC. Amino acid sequence: CASCCERQETQYF. This chain links TRBV6-6 with TRBJ2-5, with D possibly being TRBD2 (5 bases). V lost 8 bases and J lost 2, with 12 bases in between. The CDR3 sequence is 13 residues long. The germline V gene encodes CDR1 MNHNY and CDR2 SVGAGI (reference sequence).

This rearrangement joins TRBV27 to TRBJ2-3; tentatively, D is TRBD1 (5 bases). This CDR3 region has 16 residues. The V and J ends lost 4 bases and 2 bases respectively, with 16 bases between them. The germline V gene has CDR1 MNHEY and CDR2 SMNVEV (reference sequence). The CDR3 nucleotides read TGTGCCAGCAGTTCTTCATGGGCAGGGTCCACAGATACGCAGTATTTT. It is translated as CASSSSWAGSTDTQYF.